Below, one TCR beta chain is given with its context. The antigen is undetermined. The CDR3 extends over 12 amino acids. V lost 3 bases and J 5 bases, leaving 8 bases between the germline ends. The germline V gene encodes CDR1 MDHEN and CDR2 SYDVKM. The data belong to a study of blood T cells in healthy people across ages. Then a second PCR, running roughly 7 to 11 cycles, was carried out with a sample-barcoded 5' primer and a J-beta primer mix. From the 5' RACE reads, TCRdb called clonotypes with MiXCR, one entry per CDR3 protein. The sample has approximately 780,000 distinct CDR3 sequences, roughly 26% seen once. Overall study results and limits: Older age coincided with a roughly linear decline in TCR beta diversity per million T cells.

The sample also formed part of further work on T cells of mothers and their children.

The sample consisted of blood. The sequence was collected from a boy between 10 and 17 years old in good health. V gene TRBV28 combines with J gene TRBJ2-7; no clear D gene. The CDR3 is CASSFFRDEQYF. CDR3 bases: TGTGCCAGCAGTTTCTTTCGTGACGAGCAGTACTTC.